Sequencing of this TCR beta chain was carried out in a study of blood T cell repertoires in COVID-19. Study summary: Nucleic acid was either cDNA or gDNA, and it came from T cells, B-cell-depleted T cells, or PBMCs.

As handled by the study authors: Quantification of nucleated cells was approximated via reference gene primer amplification. TCRdb keeps only in-frame clones here, not all; method: immunoSEQ multiplex PCR. That table gives V, J and clone size, and the DNA gave D and trimming. This sample yields approximately 230,000 clones, of which nearly 90% are seen a single time; roughly 3% belongs to the top ten. The CDR3 runs to 12 residues. The germline V and J ends were trimmed by 0 bases and 5 bases, with 3 bases remaining between them. Per germline, CDR1 SGHTA and CDR2 FQGTGA. The chain combines TRBV7-3 with TRBJ2-3; D is uncertain. The sequencing input was peripheral blood. The sequence came from a man aged 18 to 30 with active or convalescent COVID-19. The CDR3 sequence is CASSLTGDTQYF. CDR3 DNA sequence: TGTGCCAGCAGCTTAACCGGAGATACGCAGTATTTT.